These 19 T cell receptor beta chains were all obtained from the same sample, sequenced in a study of identical twins. TCRdb re-called the 5' RACE reads with MiXCR, one entry per CDR3 protein. The repertoire holds about 340,000 distinct CDR3 sequences, with around an eighth as singletons. These sequences were also reported in another study, on yellow fever vaccine responses in identical twins.

The sequencing sample was made of CD8+ T cells sorted from blood. These receptors originate from a woman under 30 in good health.

This chain links TRBV6-1 with TRBJ2-7; D is perhaps TRBD2 (5 bases). CDR1 and CDR2 (germline): MNHNS, SASEGT. V dropped 1 base and J dropped 12 bases, with 10 bases sitting between them. This CDR3 has 11 amino acids. The chain's CDR3 is CASSEGEQAYF. CDR3 DNA sequence: TGTGCCAGCAGTGAAGGGGAGCAGGCGTACTTC.

The sample holds a few counts of this clonotype. The chain couples TRBV4-1 to TRBJ1-1; D is unresolved. The CDR3 covers 13 residues. Trimming left V 4 bases short and J 4 bases short, with 10 bases between. Looked up from germline, CDR1 is MGHRA and CDR2 is YSYEKL. CDR3 loop: CASSRALSTEAFF. The CDR3 DNA follows: TGCGCCAGCAGCCGAGCCCTGAGCACTGAAGCTTTCTTT.

This clonotype came up many times. V usage is TRBV5-5 and J usage is TRBJ1-1, with D unresolved. The CDR3 contains 14 residues. The V gene lost 6 bases and the J gene lost 0 bases, with 12 bases spanning the gap. Germline V gives CDR1 SGHKS, CDR2 YYEKEE (reference sequence). DNA for the CDR3: TGTGCCAGCAACAAAGCTTCGGTGAACACTGAAGCTTTCTTT. This encodes CASNKASVNTEAFF.

To note about this clonotype: A read error may account for a junction end that differs from germline. The chain employs TRBV5-5 and TRBJ2-1, with TRBD2 matching 10 bases. The length of the CDR3 is 17 residues. The germline V gene encodes CDR1 SGHKS and CDR2 YYEKEE (reference sequence). The CDR3 sequence: CASSWGTLAGEDNEHFF. CDR3 sequence (DNA): TGTGCCAGCAGCTGGGGGACTCTAGCGGGAGAGGACAATGAGCATTTCTTC.

This clonotype was observed once. The chain couples TRBV10-2 to TRBJ2-1, with 10 bases lining up with TRBD2. With 9 bases clipped from V and 7 bases from J, the junction kept 15 bases outside the gene matches. The CDR3 is 16 residues long. Germline assignment: CDR1 WSHSY and CDR2 SAAADI. Here the CDR3 reads CASERLAGVQNNEQFF. CDR3 bases: TGCGCCAGTGAGAGGCTAGCGGGAGTCCAGAATAATGAGCAGTTCTTC.

CDR3 bases: TGTGCCAGCTTAGGGGGTCACTACGAGCAGTACGTC. This sequence encodes CASLGGHYEQYV. The chain carries TRBV2 and TRBJ2-7, with D perhaps TRBD1 (6 bases). The germline V gene has CDR1 SNHLY and CDR2 FYNNEI. This CDR3 has 12 residues. V lost 8 bases and J lost 3, with 11 bases in between.

This clonotype showed up just a few times. V and J are TRBV3-1 and TRBJ2-7; no definite D call. Between the trimmed V and J ends, which lost 1 base and 5 bases, there was a span of 12 bases. The CDR3 consists of 14 residues. In germline, CDR1 is LGHDT, CDR2 YNNKEL (reference sequence). CDR3 residues: CASSQGERLNEQYF. The CDR3 DNA reads TGTGCCAGCAGCCAAGGAGAGAGACTCAACGAGCAGTACTTC.

There are a few counts of this clonotype. This chain links TRBV4-2 with TRBJ2-3, with 10 bases fitting TRBD2. Looked up from germline, CDR1 is LGHNA and CDR2 is YNFKEQ. The CDR3 spans 17 residues. Germline trimming cut 1 base from V and 1 base from J; bases unmatched to any gene: 5. The CDR3 spells CASSQAGTSVGTDTQYF. DNA of the CDR3: TGTGCCAGCAGCCAAGCGGGGACTAGCGTAGGCACAGATACGCAGTATTTT.

A few counts support this clonotype. V gene TRBV29-1 combines with J gene TRBJ2-1, with TRBD2 matching 7 bases. The length of the CDR3 is 12 residues. V dropped 6 bases and J dropped 6; count of bases not matched to a gene: 5. Germline V gene data show CDR1 as SQVTM and CDR2 as ANQGSEA. The chain's CDR3 is CSVPGTTNEQFF. The CDR3 DNA sequence: TGCAGCGTCCCCGGGACTACCAATGAGCAGTTCTTC.

The chain is built from TRBV4-1 and TRBJ2-5; D gene ambiguous. The CDR3 has 15 residues. Germline V gene data show CDR1 as MGHRA and CDR2 as YSYEKL. Between the trimmed V and J ends, which lost 0 bases and 5 bases, there was a span of 13 bases. CDR3 in amino acids: CASSQDGGVVETQYF. The CDR3 DNA reads TGCGCCAGCAGCCAAGATGGTGGGGTAGTGGAGACCCAGTACTTC.

This clonotype was detected ten times or more. This chain uses TRBV12-3 or TRBV12-4 with TRBJ1-1, with a tentative D call TRBD1 (5 bases). This CDR3 has 13 residues. V lost 6 bases to trimming and J lost 4 bases, with 12 bases between them. CDR3 nucleotide sequence: TGTGCCAGCAGCCGGGGCGCGGCCACTGAAGCTTTCTTT. Amino acids: CASSRGAATEAFF.

The V and J genes are TRBV9 and TRBJ1-1, with no clear D. This CDR3 spans 16 amino acids. Germline CDR1 reads SGDLS; CDR2 reads YYNGEE. V was pared by 0 bases and J by 6 bases, with 18 bases between. Here the CDR3 DNA reads TGTGCCAGCAGCGTAGTTCGGGGTCCCCCCGGCCCTGAAGCTTTCTTT. It codes for CASSVVRGPPGPEAFF.

This clonotype appeared a few times. Written as DNA, the CDR3 is TGTGCCAGCAGTTATTGGGACAGCTACGAGCAGTACTTC. Residues: CASSYWDSYEQYF. V is TRBV6-5 and J is TRBJ2-7; 7 bases fit TRBD1. CDR1 and CDR2 (germline): MNHEY, SVGAGI. V trimming: 3 bases; J trimming: 3 bases; junction bases outside the gene matches: 2. This CDR3 contains 13 residues.

J is TRBJ2-7 and V is TRBV27; D not resolved. Per germline, CDR1 MNHEY and CDR2 SMNVEV (reference sequence). This CDR3 spans 12 amino acids. The CDR3: CASSSWSPGLSV. The CDR3 DNA follows: TGTGCCAGCAGTTCATGGTCCCCCGGGCTTAGCGTC.

V is TRBV3-1 and J is TRBJ1-3; possibly TRBD1 for D (5 bases). This CDR3 is built from 17 residues. The germline CDR1 and CDR2 sequences are LGHDT and YNNKEL (reference sequence). V lost 3 bases, J lost 2 bases, and 17 bases lay in between. The CDR3: CASSQSIWGSAGNTIYF. For the CDR3, the DNA is TGTGCCAGCAGCCAGTCCATTTGGGGCTCCGCTGGAAACACCATATATTTT.

This clonotype came up a few times. The chain has TRBV7-9 and TRBJ2-7; 8 nucleotides line up with TRBD1. This CDR3 has 14 residues. CDR1 and CDR2 from the germline V gene are SEHNR and FQNEAQ (reference sequence). V trimming: 5 bases; J trimming: 4 bases; junction bases outside the gene matches: 7. In nucleotides, the CDR3 is TGTGCCAGCAGCCCGGACAGGGTTTTTTACGAGCAGTACTTC. Translation gives CASSPDRVFYEQYF.

This chain uses TRBV7-9 with TRBJ2-1; 12 bases are a match to TRBD2. Germline V gene sequence: CDR1 SEHNR, CDR2 FQNEAQ (reference sequence). V lost 5 bases, J lost 2 bases, and 4 bases stayed unmatched. There are 16 residues in the CDR3. CDR3 loop: CASSITSGGPYNEQFF. The CDR3 nucleotides are TGTGCCAGCAGCATTACTAGCGGGGGGCCCTACAATGAGCAGTTCTTC.

This clonotype was picked up a small number of times. The V gene is TRBV15, the J gene TRBJ2-3; tentatively, D is TRBD2 (5 bases). CDR1 and CDR2 (germline): LNHNV, YYDKDF (reference sequence). The CDR3 is 16 residues long. V was cut by 5 bases and J by 3 bases, with 18 bases left in between. The CDR3 coding sequence is TGTGCCACCAGCCTGACTGGGAGTCGGGTAACAGATACGCAGTATTTT. Amino acids: CATSLTGSRVTDTQYF.

In its sample, this clonotype was seen a few times. The chain has TRBV13 and TRBJ2-7; maybe TRBD1 (5 bases). The CDR3 covers 15 residues. Germline V gives CDR1 PRHDT, CDR2 FYEKMQ (reference sequence). V lost 5 bases and J 2 bases, leaving 16 bases between the germline ends. Here the CDR3 reads CASSLDPDTAYEQYF. In DNA, the CDR3 is TGTGCCAGCAGCCTAGACCCGGACACAGCCTACGAGCAGTACTTC.